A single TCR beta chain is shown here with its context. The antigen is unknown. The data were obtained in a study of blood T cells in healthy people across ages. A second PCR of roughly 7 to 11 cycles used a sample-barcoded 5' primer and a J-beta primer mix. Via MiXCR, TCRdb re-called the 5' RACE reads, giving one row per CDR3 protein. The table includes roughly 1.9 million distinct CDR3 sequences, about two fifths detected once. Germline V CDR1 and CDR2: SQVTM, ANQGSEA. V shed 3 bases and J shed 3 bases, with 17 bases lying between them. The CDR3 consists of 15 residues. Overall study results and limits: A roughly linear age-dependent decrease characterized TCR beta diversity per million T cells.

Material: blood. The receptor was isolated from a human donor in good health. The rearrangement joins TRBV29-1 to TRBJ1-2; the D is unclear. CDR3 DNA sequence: TGCAGCGTTGATGACACCGGTGGCGGCGACTATGGCTACACCTTC. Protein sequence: CSVDDTGGGDYGYTF.